Detailed here is one TCR beta chain. Antigen unknown. Sequencing was performed with immunoSEQ multiplex PCR; in TCRdb, only in-frame clones are kept and a portion is missing. Of under 80,000 clones listed, roughly 80% were seen once; the top ten hold approximately 1.7%. V lost 3 bases to trimming and J lost 6 bases, with 14 bases between them. Germline CDR1 LGHNT, CDR2 FRNRAP. This CDR3 region has 14 residues. CD4+ T cells specific for antigen were expanded with viral peptide pools by the ViraFEST assay before sequencing. Investigators separated out CD4+ T cells once less than 11 days of culture had passed. These data belong to a study of vaccination effects on CD4 cells after COVID-19. Points from the study as a whole: Clones arising from infection and from vaccination showed marked clonal contraction late after vaccination.

This rearrangement joins TRBV12-5 to TRBJ1-2; D remains unclear. The sample consisted of CD4+ T cells from PBMCs cultured with HCoV-229E spike peptides, taken before COVID-19 vaccination. The clonotype comes from a human donor who received a COVID-19 vaccine. The CDR3 reads CASGFPDSGDGYTF. The CDR3 DNA reads as TGTGCTAGTGGTTTTCCGGACTCCGGGGATGGCTACACCTTC.